What follows are 8 T cell receptor beta chains derived from one specimen sequenced in a study of T cell responses to AZD1222 COVID-19 vaccine. TCRdb's copy holds only in-frame clones and misses some; the assay was immunoSEQ multiplex PCR. The sample lists 130,000 or so clones; approximately 90% were seen once. The sample in question was peripheral blood, obtained on day 0 of AZD1222 vaccination. Every receptor here comes from an adult in good health.

The chain recombines TRBV29-1 with TRBJ1-5; 11 bases fit TRBD1. V shed 4 bases and J 7 bases; nucleotides not matched to a gene: 6. The CDR3 runs 14 residues. CDR1 SQVTM and CDR2 ANQGSEA come from the germline V gene. The CDR3 loop is CSVVGQGGRQPQHF. The DNA of the CDR3 is TGCAGCGTTGTGGGACAGGGGGGTCGGCAGCCCCAGCATTTT.

The V call is TRBV9, the J call TRBJ1-3; D is perhaps TRBD1 (5 bases). The CDR3 is 17 amino acids. V lost 4 bases, J lost 0 bases, and 17 bases lay in between. The germline CDR1 and CDR2 sequences are SGDLS and YYNGEE. As DNA, the CDR3 is TGTGCCAGCAGCCTGGGGAGGGGTGTGATCTCTGGAAACACCATATATTTT. Translated, it gives CASSLGRGVISGNTIYF.

The chain uses TRBV2 and TRBJ2-6; 9 bases match TRBD1. The germline CDR1 and CDR2 sequences are SNHLY and FYNNEI. Trimming removed 7 bases from V and 4 bases from J; junction bases left unmatched: 11. This CDR3 contains 17 residues. CDR3 DNA sequence: TGTGCCAGCACCAAGACAGGGGGAAATGGAGGGGCCAACGTCCTGACTTTC. This gives the protein CASTKTGGNGGANVLTF.

The CDR3 region is CASSPMGQGEYGYTF. The DNA of the CDR3 is TGCGCCAGCAGCCCCATGGGACAGGGGGAGTATGGCTACACCTTC. V usage is TRBV5-1 and J usage is TRBJ1-2; 11 bases align to TRBD1. This CDR3 region has 15 residues. Germline V gene sequence: CDR1 SGHRS, CDR2 YFSETQ. V lost 4 bases to trimming and J lost 5 bases; unmatched junction nucleotides: 7.

This rearrangement joins TRBV19 to TRBJ1-5, with TRBD1 as a possible D gene (5 bases). Deletions cut 9 bases from V and 3 bases from J, with 15 bases between. CDR1 is LNHDA and CDR2 is SQIVND in the germline V gene (reference sequence). The CDR3 is 14 residues long. CDR3 in amino acids: CASDVGGSNQPQHF. CDR3 sequence (DNA): TGTGCCAGCGACGTTGGGGGTTCCAATCAGCCCCAGCATTTT. The entire variable domain, with the rest obtained from reference TRBV19 and TRBJ1-5, is as follows: DGGITQSPKYLFRKEGQNVTLSCEQNLNHDAMYWYRQDPGQGLRLIYYSQIVNDFQKGDIAEGYSVSREKKESFPLTVTSAQKNPTAFYLCASDVGGSNQPQHFGDGTRLSIL.

The chain combines TRBV14 with TRBJ2-7, with 10 bases aligning to TRBD1. This CDR3 has 15 residues. Germline V gene sequence: CDR1 SGHDN, CDR2 FVKESK. V lost 4 bases and J lost 4; bases outside the gene matches: 7. In DNA, the CDR3 is TGTGCCAGCAGCCTACCGGGACAGGGGTCTTACGAGCAGTACTTC. Translation: CASSLPGQGSYEQYF.

V and J are TRBV4-3 and TRBJ2-7, with 11 bases aligning to TRBD2. V lost 0 bases to trimming and J lost 1 base; unmatched junction nucleotides: 2. Germline V gene sequence: CDR1 LGHNA, CDR2 YSLEER. The length of the CDR3 is 16 residues. CDR3 sequence: CASSQDVAGGSYEQYF. In nucleotides, the CDR3 is TGCGCCAGCAGCCAAGACGTAGCGGGAGGGTCCTACGAGCAGTACTTC.

The sample holds one count of this clone. The chain carries TRBV5-8 and TRBJ2-3; unclear D gene. Germline CDR1 is SGHTS and CDR2 is YDEGEE. The CDR3 contains 15 residues. V shed 1 base and J shed 0 bases, with 9 bases lying between them. CDR3 sequence: CASSLRAASTDTQYF. The CDR3 nucleotides read TGTGCCAGCAGCTTGCGGGCGGCTAGCACAGATACGCAGTATTTT.